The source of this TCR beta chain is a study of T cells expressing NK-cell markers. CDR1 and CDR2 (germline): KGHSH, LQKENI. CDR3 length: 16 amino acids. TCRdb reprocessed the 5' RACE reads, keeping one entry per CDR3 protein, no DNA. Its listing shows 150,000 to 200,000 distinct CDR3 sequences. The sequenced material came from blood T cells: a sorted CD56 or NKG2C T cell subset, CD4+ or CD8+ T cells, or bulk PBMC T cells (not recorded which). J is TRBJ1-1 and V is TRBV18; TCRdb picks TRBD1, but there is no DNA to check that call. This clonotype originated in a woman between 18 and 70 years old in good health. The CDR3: CASSPGAFTGGTEAFF.